The 13 T cell receptor beta chains presented below share a single source sample, sequenced in a study of metastatic and nonmetastatic thyroid tumors. MiXCR re-clonotyped the PCR reads for TCRdb. The table shows tens of thousands of clones, with around a fifth occurring only once. Every patient underwent thyroid surgery untreated. Specimen: blood. The receptor source for this set is a male donor with papillary thyroid cancer or a benign thyroid nodule (not recorded which). Some clones in this sample may be carry-over from other donors' samples.

This clone was observed a handful of times. The CDR3 protein is CASIGPVYGYTF. In DNA, the CDR3 is TGTGCCAGCATCGGGCCGGTCTATGGCTACACCTTC. The chain uses TRBV2 and TRBJ1-2; D ambiguous. The germline V and J ends were trimmed by 7 bases and 4 bases, with 10 bases remaining between them. In germline, CDR1 is SNHLY, CDR2 FYNNEI. CDR3 length: 12 residues. Full variable domain (rest looked up from reference TRBV2 and TRBJ1-2): EPEVTQTPSHQVTQMGQEVILRCVPISNHLYFYWYRQILGQKVEFLVSFYNNEISEKSEIFDDQFSVERPDGSNFTLKIRSTKLEDSAMYFCASIGPVYGYTFGSGTRLTVV.

Worth noting for this clone: Its ends do not fully match the called genes, so a read error is possible. J is TRBJ2-7 and V is TRBV29-1; the match to TRBD1 covers 7 bases. The CDR3 totals 13 residues. Germline values: CDR1 SQVTM, CDR2 ANQGSEA. The DNA for the CDR3 is TGTAGCGCCTCCGGCACAGGGGCCTACGAGCAGTACTTC. Its protein product is CSASGTGAYEQYF.

V and J are TRBV7-9 and TRBJ2-5; 10 nucleotides line up with TRBD2. The length of the CDR3 is 17 residues. The germline V gene has CDR1 SEHNR and CDR2 FQNEAQ (reference sequence). Germline trimming cut 3 bases from V and 3 bases from J; bases unmatched to any gene: 10. The CDR3 reads CASSFPVRLAGEETQYF. The CDR3 coding sequence is TGTGCCAGCAGCTTTCCGGTCCGCCTAGCGGGAGAAGAGACCCAGTACTTC.

This clone was detected only a few times. The chain links TRBV6-2 or TRBV6-3 to TRBJ1-1, with D possibly being TRBD1 (6 bases). Deletions cut 2 bases from V and 8 bases from J, with 15 bases between. The length of the CDR3 is 14 residues. Germline V gene data show CDR1 as MNHEY and CDR2 as SVGEGT. The CDR3 reads CASSYGGLVVEAFF. The CDR3 bases are TGTGCCAGCAGTTACGGGGGGCTTGTTGTAGAAGCTTTCTTT.

By share, this clone counts as medium-sized. The chain joins TRBV27 to TRBJ2-1; 8 bases align to TRBD2. The CDR3 sequence is 13 residues long. Germline CDR1 and CDR2: MNHEY and SMNVEV (reference sequence). V shed 6 bases, J shed 8 bases, and the junction held 6 bases outside the gene matches. The CDR3 DNA is TGTGCCAGCAGGGCTAGCGGGTGGTATGAGCAGTTCTTC. Translating gives CASRASGWYEQFF.

This clone was detected ten times or more. The chain couples TRBV9 to TRBJ2-7; TRBD2 matches at 7 bases. The germline V gene has CDR1 SGDLS and CDR2 YYNGEE. Trimming took 0 bases from V and 3 from J; bases not matched to a gene: 6. The CDR3 contains 15 residues. The CDR3: CASSVGPSGSYEQYF. As DNA, the CDR3 is TGTGCCAGCAGCGTAGGCCCTAGCGGTAGCTACGAGCAGTACTTC.

The gene calls are TRBV7-9 and TRBJ2-7, with 10 bases fitting TRBD1. The trim removed 0 bases at V and 7 bases at J, leaving 6 bases unmatched. Germline V gene sequence: CDR1 SEHNR, CDR2 FQNEAQ (reference sequence). The CDR3 is 15 amino acids. The CDR3 loop reads CASSLAGQGTREQYF. In nucleotides, the CDR3 is TGTGCCAGCAGCTTAGCGGGACAGGGGACAAGGGAGCAGTACTTC.

V and J are TRBV19 and TRBJ2-5, with 7 bases lining up with TRBD2. The CDR3 covers 12 residues. J lost 6 bases, V lost 9 bases, and 7 bases had no gene match. Germline V lookup: CDR1 LNHDA, CDR2 SQIVND (reference sequence). In DNA, the CDR3 is TGTGCCAGACCAGCGCGGGGGAAGACCCAGTACTTC. It translates to CARPARGKTQYF.

As for this clone: One end of the junction varies from germline; a read error may be responsible. V is TRBV6-1 and J is TRBJ1-1; TRBD1 is a possible D gene (5 bases). The CDR3 totals 16 residues. Germline values: CDR1 MNHNS, CDR2 SASEGT. The CDR3 region has the DNA TGTGTCAGCATTGATAGTCCCACGGGGACGAACACTGAAGCTTTCTTT. Translated: CVSIDSPTGTNTEAFF.

The table lists this clone with a few counts. The V and J genes are TRBV12-3 or TRBV12-4 and TRBJ1-2, with D hard to call. Trimming took off 6 bases at V and 2 bases at J, with 10 bases between the two ends. This CDR3 has 13 amino acids. The CDR3 loop is CASRPGANYGYTF. As DNA, the CDR3 is TGTGCCAGCAGACCGGGAGCAAACTATGGCTACACCTTC.

Many counts were recorded for this clone. This rearrangement joins TRBV2 to TRBJ2-7; D perhaps matches TRBD1 (7 bases). V lost 5 bases, J lost 0 bases, and 26 bases lay in between. The CDR3 is 19 amino acids. CDR1 SNHLY and CDR2 FYNNEI come from the germline V gene. CDR3 region: CASSQTGTARTKSSYEQYF. The DNA of the CDR3 is TGTGCCAGCAGTCAAACCGGGACAGCAAGGACTAAAAGCTCCTACGAGCAGTACTTC. Complete variable domain (other parts from reference TRBV2 and TRBJ2-7): EPEVTQTPSHQVTQMGQEVILRCVPISNHLYFYWYRQILGQKVEFLVSFYNNEISEKSEIFDDQFSVERPDGSNFTLKIRSTKLEDSAMYFCASSQTGTARTKSSYEQYFGPGTRLTVT.

Note on this clone: The junction does not match germline at one end; this may be a read error. V usage is TRBV29-1 and J usage is TRBJ2-3; D gene unclear. CDR1 and CDR2 (germline): SQVTM, ANQGSEA. The CDR3 covers 8 residues. The CDR3 spells CSDGGRDF. Here the CDR3 DNA reads TGCAGCGATGGTGGTCGGGATTTT.

This clone appeared many times. The genes are TRBV24-1 and TRBJ2-3; 9 nucleotides match TRBD2. Germline assignment: CDR1 KGHDR and CDR2 SFDVKD. V shed 9 bases and J 2 bases; nucleotides not matched to a gene: 8. There are 15 residues in the CDR3. The CDR3 here is CATAGAGGFTDTQYF. CDR3 nucleotides: TGTGCCACCGCCGGAGCGGGAGGATTCACAGATACGCAGTATTTT.